These T cell receptor beta chains were read from a single sample in a study of T-cell reconstitution after alpha-beta-depleted transplantation in children. TCRdb called the PCR reads again in MiXCR, with one record for every CDR3 protein. The sample yields tens of thousands of distinct CDR3 sequences, roughly 10% seen once. This sample comprised PBMCs from the stem cell graft donor, obtained from the stem cell graft. These receptors all stem from a human donor who donated a stem cell graft to a child with chronic granulomatous disease. Both conserved end residues are part of each CDR3. Fields, in order: CDR3 protein, CDR3 DNA, D gene, J gene, V gene, CDR3 length, clone size. D genes are given only for firm matches. Where a row states a size, it is once, few, many or the class of an expanded clone; other rows omit it.

CASNNRGATGELFF | TGTGCCAGCAACAACAGGGGAGCGACCGGGGAGCTGTTTTTT | TRBD1 | TRBJ2-2 | TRBV13 | 14 | .
CASTTTRASTDTQYF | TGTGCCAGCACCACGACGAGGGCAAGCACAGATACGCAGTATTTT | . | TRBJ2-3 | TRBV12-3/TRBV12-4 | 15 | many
CSARDRPSGMDTQYF | TGCAGTGCTAGAGATCGTCCTAGCGGGATGGATACGCAGTATTTT | TRBD2 | TRBJ2-3 | TRBV20-1 | 15 | many
CASSQDGGGSQETQYF | TGCGCCAGCAGCCAAGATGGCGGGGGGTCCCAAGAGACCCAGTACTTC | TRBD2 | TRBJ2-5 | TRBV4-3 | 16 | many
CASSLRGQGTEQYF | TGTGCCAGCAGTTTACGGGGACAGGGGACAGAGCAGTACTTC | TRBD1 | TRBJ2-7 | TRBV12-3/TRBV12-4 | 14 | many
CASSLGTYGYTF | TGTGCCAGCAGTTTAGGAACCTATGGCTACACCTTC | . | TRBJ1-2 | TRBV5-6 | 12 | many
CASSLSPALGLAGAGYEQYF | TGTGCCAGCAGTTTATCGCCCGCCTTGGGACTAGCGGGAGCTGGCTACGAGCAGTACTTC | TRBD2 | TRBJ2-7 | TRBV27 | 20 | many
CASSPQGWTGELFF | TGTGCCAGCAGCCCACAGGGTTGGACCGGGGAGCTGTTTTTT | . | TRBJ2-2 | TRBV11-1 | 14 | many
CASSQTGQGFPGELFF | TGTGCCAGCAGCCAGACGGGACAGGGGTTCCCCGGGGAGCTGTTTTTT | TRBD1 | TRBJ2-2 | TRBV7-9 | 16 | many
CASSQPQGLDGYTF | TGCGCCAGCAGCCAACCACAGGGTCTCGATGGCTACACCTTC | . | TRBJ1-2 | TRBV5-1 | 14 | many
CASSPRQGMKRDEQFF | TGTGCCAGCAGCCCAAGACAGGGTATGAAGAGGGATGAGCAGTTCTTC | TRBD1 | TRBJ2-1 | TRBV11-2 | 16 | many
CASSDDRVITEAFF | TGTGCCAGCAGTGACGACAGGGTGATCACTGAAGCTTTCTTT | TRBD1 | TRBJ1-1 | TRBV28 | 14 | few
CASSPASGRGYNEQFF | TGTGCCAGCAGTCCCGCTAGCGGGAGAGGGTACAATGAGCAGTTCTTC | TRBD2 | TRBJ2-1 | TRBV12-3/TRBV12-4 | 16 | medium-sized
CASRNGGEGSYEQYF | TGTGCCAGCAGAAACGGGGGGGAAGGTTCCTACGAGCAGTACTTC | TRBD2 | TRBJ2-7 | TRBV12-3/TRBV12-4 | 15 | many
CASSSGTGLDQPQHF | TGTGCCAGCAGTTCGGGGACAGGGTTGGATCAGCCCCAGCATTTT | TRBD1 | TRBJ1-5 | TRBV27 | 15 | many
CASSPRGNSNQPQHF | TGTGCCAGCTCACCCAGGGGTAATAGCAATCAGCCCCAGCATTTT | . | TRBJ1-5 | TRBV18 | 15 | many
CSVSGDEPLNTEAFF | TGCAGCGTTTCAGGAGACGAACCGTTGAACACTGAAGCTTTCTTT | . | TRBJ1-1 | TRBV29-1 | 15 | .
CASSLEANEKLFF | TGCGCCAGCAGCTTGGAGGCTAATGAAAAACTGTTTTTT | . | TRBJ1-4 | TRBV5-1 | 13 | many
CASSLVYTGELFF | TGTGCCAGCAGCTTGGTATACACCGGGGAGCTGTTTTTT | . | TRBJ2-2 | TRBV5-6 | 13 | many
CSARRTGTSSYNEQFF | TGCAGTGCTAGGAGGACAGGAACAAGCTCCTACAATGAGCAGTTCTTC | TRBD1 | TRBJ2-1 | TRBV20-1 | 16 | many
CASSRREEKETQYF | TGTGCCAGCAGTCGCCGGGAGGAAAAAGAGACCCAGTACTTC | TRBD2 | TRBJ2-5 | TRBV12-3/TRBV12-4 | 14 | many
CAIRPLHHTDTQYF | TGTGCCATCAGGCCCCTCCACCACACAGATACGCAGTATTTT | . | TRBJ2-3 | TRBV10-3 | 14 | many
CASSDGSETQYF | TGTGCCAGCAGCGACGGGTCTGAGACCCAGTACTTC | . | TRBJ2-5 | TRBV9 | 12 | many
CASSFSIMSGGTEAFF | TGCGCCAGCAGCTTTAGTATAATGTCGGGGGGGACTGAAGCTTTCTTT | . | TRBJ1-1 | TRBV5-1 | 16 | many
CASSSRTGNTEAFF | TGTGCCAGCAGCTCCAGGACGGGGAACACTGAAGCTTTCTTT | . | TRBJ1-1 | TRBV7-2 | 14 | many
CASSYAPQGAFEKLFF | TGTGCCAGCAGTTACGCCCCACAGGGGGCCTTTGAAAAACTGTTTTTT | TRBD1 | TRBJ1-4 | TRBV6-5 | 16 | many
CASSQVRGGSYEQYF | TGTGCCAGCAGCCAAGTGAGAGGGGGTTCCTACGAGCAGTACTTC | . | TRBJ2-7 | TRBV14 | 15 | many
CASSNRAEETQYF | TGTGCCAGCAGTAACCGGGCCGAAGAGACCCAGTACTTC | . | TRBJ2-5 | TRBV12-3/TRBV12-4 | 13 | .
CASSSLMTVSHGYTF | TGTGCCAGCAGCTCATTAATGACAGTATCGCATGGCTACACCTTC | . | TRBJ1-2 | TRBV7-9 | 15 | many
CASTEGSTGANGLTF | TGTGCCAGCACAGAGGGTTCGACTGGGGCCAACGGCCTGACTTTC | . | TRBJ2-6 | TRBV27 | 15 | many
CASNQQGSTEAFF | TGTGCCAGCAACCAACAGGGTTCAACTGAAGCTTTCTTT | . | TRBJ1-1 | TRBV6-5 | 13 | many
CASSQNRDRGRTGELFF | TGCGCCAGCAGCCAGAATCGGGACAGGGGGCGAACCGGGGAGCTGTTTTTT | TRBD1 | TRBJ2-2 | TRBV5-1 | 17 | many
CASTLGTRAGSYNEQFF | TGTGCCAGCACTCTGGGGACTAGGGCTGGCTCCTACAATGAGCAGTTCTTC | TRBD2 | TRBJ2-1 | TRBV5-6 | 17 | .
CSVQSVGYQETQYF | TGCAGCGTTCAATCGGTGGGGTACCAAGAGACCCAGTACTTC | . | TRBJ2-5 | TRBV29-1 | 14 | many
CASSAQDTEAFF | TGCGCCAGCAGCGCGCAAGACACTGAAGCTTTCTTT | . | TRBJ1-1 | TRBV5-1 | 12 | .
CASSARLAGTDTQYF | TGTGCCAGCAGCGCCAGACTAGCGGGCACAGATACGCAGTATTTT | TRBD2 | TRBJ2-3 | TRBV9 | 15 | many
CASSLPASGSYTTYEQYF | TGCGCCAGCAGCTTGCCGGCTAGCGGGAGTTATACAACCTACGAGCAGTACTTC | TRBD2 | TRBJ2-7 | TRBV5-1 | 18 | many
CASSSKNSEIQYF | TGTGCCAGCAGTTCAAAAAACTCAGAGATCCAGTACTTC | . | TRBJ2-5 | TRBV28 | 13 | many
CASSQDGTLAQHF | TGTGCCAGCAGCCAAGATGGGACGCTAGCCCAGCATTTT | . | TRBJ1-5 | TRBV3-1 | 13 | many
CASSQSGSSYEQYF | TGCGCCAGCAGCCAGAGCGGGAGCTCCTACGAGCAGTACTTC | TRBD2 | TRBJ2-7 | TRBV5-1 | 14 | many
CASSFVQGHQPQHF | TGCGCCAGCAGCTTTGTACAGGGTCATCAGCCCCAGCATTTT | . | TRBJ1-5 | TRBV5-1 | 14 | many
CATRSVEQYF | TGTGCCACCCGCTCTGTGGAGCAGTACTTC | . | TRBJ2-7 | TRBV2 | 10 | .
CASSPQGQTPYEQYF | TGCGCCAGCAGCCCTCAAGGACAGACGCCCTACGAGCAGTACTTC | . | TRBJ2-7 | TRBV5-1 | 15 | many
CASSSRDPEGHNYGYTF | TGTGCCAGCAGCTCGCGGGACCCCGAGGGGCATAACTATGGCTACACCTTC | . | TRBJ1-2 | TRBV7-9 | 17 | many
CASSGDGSTDTQYF | TGTGCCAGCAGCGGAGATGGGTCCACAGATACGCAGTATTTT | . | TRBJ2-3 | TRBV9 | 14 | many
CASSQDLGRTGGTGELFF | TGTGCCAGCAGCCAAGATTTAGGCCGGACAGGGGGAACCGGGGAGCTGTTTTTT | TRBD1 | TRBJ2-2 | TRBV4-2 | 18 | .
CASTWEGSYNEQFF | TGTGCCAGCACTTGGGAGGGCTCCTACAATGAGCAGTTCTTC | TRBD2 | TRBJ2-1 | TRBV6-2/TRBV6-3 | 14 | .
CASRFQGSSYEQYF | TGTGCCAGCAGATTCCAGGGCAGCTCCTACGAGCAGTACTTC | . | TRBJ2-7 | TRBV12-3/TRBV12-4 | 14 | many
CASSLRDYIEQFF | TGTGCCAGCAGCCTCAGGGACTACATTGAGCAGTTCTTC | TRBD2 | TRBJ2-1 | TRBV7-2 | 13 | many